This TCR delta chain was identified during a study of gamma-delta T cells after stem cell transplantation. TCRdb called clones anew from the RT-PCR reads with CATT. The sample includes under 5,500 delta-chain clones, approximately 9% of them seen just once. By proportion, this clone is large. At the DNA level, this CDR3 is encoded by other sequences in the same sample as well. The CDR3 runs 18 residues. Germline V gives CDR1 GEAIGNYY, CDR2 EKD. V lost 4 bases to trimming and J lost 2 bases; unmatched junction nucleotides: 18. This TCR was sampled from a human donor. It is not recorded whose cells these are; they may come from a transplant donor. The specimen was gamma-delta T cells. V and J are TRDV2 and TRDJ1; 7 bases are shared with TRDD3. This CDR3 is CACDPLNWGPERTDKLIF. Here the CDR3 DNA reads TGTGCCTGTGATCCTCTGAACTGGGGCCCCGAGAGGACCGATAAACTCATCTTT.